A selection of T cell receptor beta chains follows, all from one sample in a study of shared clonotypes between healthy human individuals. Sequenced by immunoSEQ multiplex PCR; TCRdb stores in-frame clones only, minus some. This table holds around 700,000 clones, around 73% found once. Sample: memory CD4+ T cells sorted from blood. Receptor source: a woman aged 30 to 39 in good health. The CDR3 runs from the conserved cysteine through the conserved F or W. D genes are given only for firm matches. Clone size, where shown, is once, few, many, or a class for clones that have expanded.

abundance: .; v_gene: TRBV29-1; j_gene: TRBJ1-1; d_gene: .; CDR3nt: TGCAGCGCCCGCAGCGGAGACACTGAAGCTTTCTTT; CDR3aa: CSARSGDTEAFF
abundance: once; v_gene: TRBV2; j_gene: TRBJ2-1; d_gene: .; CDR3nt: TGTGCCAGCATTACTTGGAACAATGAGCAGTTCTTC; CDR3aa: CASITWNNEQFF
abundance: .; v_gene: TRBV5-6; j_gene: TRBJ2-7; d_gene: .; CDR3nt: TGTGCCAGCAGATTGCAGGGTGGACGGTACGAGCAGTACTTC; CDR3aa: CASRLQGGRYEQYF
abundance: .; v_gene: TRBV2; j_gene: TRBJ2-7; d_gene: TRBD1; CDR3nt: TGTGCCAGCAGTGAAGGCGGACAGGCCATGTACGAGCAGTACTTC; CDR3aa: CASSEGGQAMYEQYF
abundance: .; v_gene: TRBV29-1; j_gene: TRBJ2-3; d_gene: TRBD2; CDR3nt: TGCAGCGTCTCGAATGGGGGGGTCGCAGATACGCAGTATTTT; CDR3aa: CSVSNGGVADTQYF
abundance: .; v_gene: TRBV7-8; j_gene: TRBJ1-5; d_gene: TRBD1; CDR3nt: TGTGCCAGCAGCCGCGGGGACAGAAGCAATCAGCCCCAGCATTTT; CDR3aa: CASSRGDRSNQPQHF
abundance: .; v_gene: TRBV28; j_gene: TRBJ2-3; d_gene: .; CDR3nt: TGTGCCAGCAGATCTTATAGCGGATACACAGATACGCAGTATTTT; CDR3aa: CASRSYSGYTDTQYF
abundance: .; v_gene: TRBV29-1; j_gene: TRBJ2-1; d_gene: .; CDR3nt: TGCAGCGTTGAAGATCTAGGGTTCGGGGGGCGGCCCAATGAGCAGTTCTTC; CDR3aa: CSVEDLGFGGRPNEQFF
abundance: .; v_gene: TRBV28; j_gene: TRBJ2-3; d_gene: .; CDR3nt: TGTGCCAGCAGGCCGAGACAGGGGACTAGAGGGGGTGTTACGCAGTATTTT; CDR3aa: CASRPRQGTRGGVTQYF
abundance: many; v_gene: TRBV10-2; j_gene: TRBJ2-3; d_gene: TRBD1; CDR3nt: TGCGCCAGCAGCCGGGACAGGGTGACAGATACGCAGTATTTT; CDR3aa: CASSRDRVTDTQYF
abundance: once; v_gene: TRBV6-5; j_gene: TRBJ2-2; d_gene: TRBD2; CDR3nt: TGTGCCAGCAGGCGGGAGTACACCGGGGAGCTGTTTTTT; CDR3aa: CASRREYTGELFF
abundance: .; v_gene: TRBV5-1; j_gene: TRBJ1-2; d_gene: .; CDR3nt: TGCGCCAGCAGCTTGTCGGGCGACAGTTCCCATGGCTACACCTTC; CDR3aa: CASSLSGDSSHGYTF
abundance: .; v_gene: TRBV28; j_gene: TRBJ2-7; d_gene: TRBD1; CDR3nt: TGTGCCAGCAGCTCACAGGGGGCGTTCTACGAGCAGTACTTC; CDR3aa: CASSSQGAFYEQYF
abundance: .; v_gene: TRBV5-1; j_gene: TRBJ2-1; d_gene: TRBD2; CDR3nt: TGCGCCAGCAGCTGGGGTCCCGCGGGAGGGCCCGTCAATGAGCAGTTCTTC; CDR3aa: CASSWGPAGGPVNEQFF
abundance: .; v_gene: TRBV28; j_gene: TRBJ2-2; d_gene: TRBD2; CDR3nt: TGTGCCAGCAGCTCAGCCCCGGCCGGACTAGCGGGAACCGGGGAGCTGTTTTTT; CDR3aa: CASSSAPAGLAGTGELFF
abundance: .; v_gene: TRBV5-6; j_gene: TRBJ2-1; d_gene: .; CDR3nt: TGTGCCAGCAGCTTGGACTATGAGCAGTTCTTC; CDR3aa: CASSLDYEQFF
abundance: .; v_gene: TRBV14; j_gene: TRBJ2-5; d_gene: TRBD2; CDR3nt: TGTGCCAGCAGCCACAAGGTGGGGACTAGCGGCCAAGAGACCCAGTACTTC; CDR3aa: CASSHKVGTSGQETQYF
abundance: few; v_gene: TRBV19; j_gene: TRBJ1-5; d_gene: TRBD1; CDR3nt: TGTGCCAGTAGTATCGGGACAGGGAATTTAAAGGGTTTCCGATATCAGCCCCAGCATTTT; CDR3aa: CASSIGTGNLKGFRYQPQHF
abundance: .; v_gene: TRBV6-5; j_gene: TRBJ2-1; d_gene: TRBD2; CDR3nt: TGTGCCAGCAGTTCAACTAGCGGCAATACATATGAGCAGTTCTTC; CDR3aa: CASSSTSGNTYEQFF
abundance: .; v_gene: TRBV10-3; j_gene: TRBJ2-5; d_gene: .; CDR3nt: TGTGCCATCAGTGAGACGGGGGAGACCCAGTACTTC; CDR3aa: CAISETGETQYF
abundance: few; v_gene: TRBV15; j_gene: TRBJ2-4; d_gene: .; CDR3nt: TGTGCCACCAGCAGAGGGGGGGAAAGTAACATTCAGTACTTC; CDR3aa: CATSRGGESNIQYF
abundance: .; v_gene: TRBV30; j_gene: TRBJ2-7; d_gene: TRBD2; CDR3nt: TGTGCCTGGAGTCTAGCGGGAGGCTACGAGCAGTACTTC; CDR3aa: CAWSLAGGYEQYF
abundance: .; v_gene: TRBV28; j_gene: TRBJ1-2; d_gene: .; CDR3nt: TGTGCCAGCAGTTTAAGAGGGGACTATGGCTACACCTTC; CDR3aa: CASSLRGDYGYTF
abundance: .; v_gene: TRBV27; j_gene: TRBJ1-2; d_gene: TRBD1; CDR3nt: TGTGCCAGCCAACTGAAAGCGCGACAGGGGTATGGCTACACCTTC; CDR3aa: CASQLKARQGYGYTF
abundance: few; v_gene: TRBV10-3; j_gene: TRBJ1-2; d_gene: TRBD1; CDR3nt: TGTGCCGTGACAGGGAACTATGGCTACACCTTC; CDR3aa: CAVTGNYGYTF
abundance: .; v_gene: TRBV11-3; j_gene: TRBJ2-6; d_gene: .; CDR3nt: TGTGCCAGCAGCTCGGGGACAACTGGGGCCAACGTCCTGACTTTC; CDR3aa: CASSSGTTGANVLTF
abundance: once; v_gene: TRBV28; j_gene: TRBJ2-7; d_gene: .; CDR3nt: TGTGCCAGCAATTTCCGGGAACCCTCCTACGAGCAGTACTTC; CDR3aa: CASNFREPSYEQYF
abundance: .; v_gene: TRBV7-3; j_gene: TRBJ2-1; d_gene: TRBD2; CDR3nt: TGTGCCAGCAGCTTACAGCGGGAGGGCCCCAATGAGCAGTTCTTC; CDR3aa: CASSLQREGPNEQFF
abundance: .; v_gene: TRBV19; j_gene: TRBJ2-7; d_gene: TRBD1; CDR3nt: TGTGCCAGTAGCAAGCCGGGACAGGGACACTACGAGCAGTACTTC; CDR3aa: CASSKPGQGHYEQYF
abundance: .; v_gene: TRBV29-1; j_gene: TRBJ2-7; d_gene: .; CDR3nt: TGCAGCGTTGGAGGGGTGGGCAGCGCGACCTACGAGCAGTACTTC; CDR3aa: CSVGGVGSATYEQYF
abundance: .; v_gene: TRBV29-1; j_gene: TRBJ2-7; d_gene: .; CDR3nt: TGCAGCGTTGTGTGGGCAGGGAACGAGCAGTACTTC; CDR3aa: CSVVWAGNEQYF
abundance: .; v_gene: TRBV10-3; j_gene: TRBJ2-1; d_gene: TRBD2; CDR3nt: TGTGCCATCAGTGAGTCCAGAGTCGCGAGGCGGGAGAGGCACAATGAGCAGTTCTTC; CDR3aa: CAISESRVARRERHNEQFF
abundance: .; v_gene: TRBV7-2; j_gene: TRBJ2-3; d_gene: TRBD2; CDR3nt: TGTGCCAGCAGCTTAGGGGGAGCGGGAGCCAAAAGCACAGATACGCAGTATTTT; CDR3aa: CASSLGGAGAKSTDTQYF
abundance: .; v_gene: TRBV2; j_gene: TRBJ1-1; d_gene: .; CDR3nt: TGTGCCAGCAGTGAATGGTCACGCAGTTTGAACACTGAAGCTTTCTTT; CDR3aa: CASSEWSRSLNTEAFF
abundance: many; v_gene: TRBV6-6; j_gene: TRBJ2-7; d_gene: TRBD2; CDR3nt: TGTGCCAGCAGTTACGGGACTAGCGACAACGAGCAGTACTTC; CDR3aa: CASSYGTSDNEQYF
abundance: once; v_gene: TRBV18; j_gene: TRBJ1-4; d_gene: TRBD1; CDR3nt: TGTGCCAGCTCACTAAGGAATCCGGGACAGGGCAATGAAAAACTGTTTTTT; CDR3aa: CASSLRNPGQGNEKLFF
abundance: few; v_gene: TRBV9; j_gene: TRBJ1-1; d_gene: .; CDR3nt: TGTGCCAGCAGCGTAGGGCCGGATAACACTGAAGCTTTCTTT; CDR3aa: CASSVGPDNTEAFF
abundance: .; v_gene: TRBV27; j_gene: TRBJ2-7; d_gene: TRBD1; CDR3nt: TGTGCCAGCAGTTTGCGAAACAGGGGTTCGGAACACTACGAGCAGTACTTC; CDR3aa: CASSLRNRGSEHYEQYF
abundance: .; v_gene: TRBV18; j_gene: TRBJ2-5; d_gene: .; CDR3nt: TGTGCCAGCTCACCACCGAACCAAGAGACCCAGTACTTC; CDR3aa: CASSPPNQETQYF
abundance: few; v_gene: TRBV5-1; j_gene: TRBJ2-5; d_gene: .; CDR3nt: TGCGCCAGCAGCTTGGTGCAGGTTGCCCCGGAGACCCAGTACTTC; CDR3aa: CASSLVQVAPETQYF
abundance: few; v_gene: TRBV29-1; j_gene: TRBJ1-1; d_gene: TRBD1; CDR3nt: TGCAGCGTTTTCCTCCGGGACAGGCTAGGCACTGAAGCTTTCTTT; CDR3aa: CSVFLRDRLGTEAFF
abundance: .; v_gene: TRBV7-2; j_gene: TRBJ2-3; d_gene: .; CDR3nt: TGTGCCAGCAGCTTAGTGATCCTCCATACGCAGTATTTT; CDR3aa: CASSLVILHTQYF
abundance: .; v_gene: TRBV5-1; j_gene: TRBJ2-1; d_gene: TRBD2; CDR3nt: TGCGCCAGCAGCTTGCTATCGGGAGGGCTATCCTACAATGAGCAGTTCTTC; CDR3aa: CASSLLSGGLSYNEQFF
abundance: .; v_gene: TRBV20-1; j_gene: TRBJ1-4; d_gene: .; CDR3nt: TGCAGTGTCGAGGCCGGAGAAAAACTGTTTTTT; CDR3aa: CSVEAGEKLFF
abundance: .; v_gene: TRBV2; j_gene: TRBJ1-1; d_gene: .; CDR3nt: TGTGCCAGCAGTGGTGCCCGGGGGCGGATGAACACTGAAGCTTTCTTT; CDR3aa: CASSGARGRMNTEAFF
abundance: .; v_gene: TRBV19; j_gene: TRBJ2-3; d_gene: TRBD2; CDR3nt: TGTGCCAGTAGTATAGACGGCGGGAGTGTTGATACGCAGTATTTT; CDR3aa: CASSIDGGSVDTQYF
abundance: .; v_gene: TRBV2; j_gene: TRBJ2-1; d_gene: .; CDR3nt: TGTGCCAGCCCGGCCAGGACCAACTCCTACAATGAGCAGTTCTTC; CDR3aa: CASPARTNSYNEQFF
abundance: .; v_gene: TRBV6-6; j_gene: TRBJ2-1; d_gene: .; CDR3nt: TGTGCCAGCAGTTACTCGGAAGTCTACAATGAGCAGTTCTTC; CDR3aa: CASSYSEVYNEQFF
abundance: many; v_gene: TRBV10-2; j_gene: TRBJ2-2; d_gene: .; CDR3nt: TGCGCCAGCAGTGAGTCCCAGGCGGGCACCGGGGAGCTGTTTTTT; CDR3aa: CASSESQAGTGELFF
abundance: .; v_gene: TRBV5-4; j_gene: TRBJ1-4; d_gene: .; CDR3nt: TGTGCCAGCAGCTTGGGGGAGTCAACTAATGAAAAACTGTTTTTT; CDR3aa: CASSLGESTNEKLFF